This T cell receptor (beta chain) comes out of a study of T cells in narcolepsy. Overall study: Healthy controls were enrolled alongside patients with narcolepsy type 1 or type 2.

Study findings and constraints: Comparing one patient's CSF and blood CD4+ clonotypes highlighted HCRT- and TRIB2-specific autoreactive clonotypes. Reportedly, autoreactive clonotypes were serially detected in patients' blood but not controls'.

The V and J ends lost 2 bases and 2 bases respectively, with 13 bases between them. CDR3 length: 15 residues. CDR1 is MNHEY and CDR2 is SVGAGI in the germline V gene. Concerning this clone itself: The antigen is unknown.

Sequencing used immunoSEQ multiplex PCR; TCRdb keeps in-frame clones, though not all of them. The sample has tens of thousands of clones, about 85% seen once. Input material: CD45RA- memory CD4+ T cells from PBMCs. The TCR was taken from a human donor with narcolepsy. The chain has TRBV6-5 and TRBJ2-7; D gene uncertain. For the CDR3, the DNA is TGTGCCAGCAGTTACCGGAAGGCCGCCACCTACGAGCAGTACTTC. It codes for CASSYRKAATYEQYF.